What follows are 4 T cell receptor beta chains derived from one specimen sequenced in a study of control samples from healthy donors and cancer patients. The table came from immunoSEQ multiplex PCR; TCRdb's copy has only in-frame clones and leaves some out. The sample contains under 50,000 clones, roughly 86% of which appear only once. The sample taken for sequencing was PBMCs. These receptors were obtained from a woman in her sixties or seventies with lung cancer.

DNA for the CDR3: TGTGCCAGCAGCTTTTCGGTGGGAGGGTTCTACGAGCAGTACTTC. Encoded protein: CASSFSVGGFYEQYF. The gene calls are TRBV5-4 and TRBJ2-7, with 7 bases lining up with TRBD2. The trim removed 2 bases at V and 3 bases at J, leaving 8 bases unmatched. The CDR3 consists of 15 residues. Germline V CDR1 and CDR2: SGHNT, YYREEE (reference sequence).

The chain carries TRBV5-4 and TRBJ2-3, with D unclear. V was pared by 4 bases and J by 3 bases, with 12 bases between. The length of the CDR3 is 14 residues. The V gene's germline CDR1 is SGHNT and CDR2 YYREEE (reference sequence). In DNA form, the CDR3 reads TGTGCCAGCAGCCCAAGAACCCAAACAGATACGCAGTATTTT. It codes for CASSPRTQTDTQYF. The variable domain in full, with the rest retrieved from reference TRBV5-4 and TRBJ2-3, is ETGVTQSPTHLIKTRGQQVTLRCSSQSGHNTVSWYQQALGQGPQFIFQYYREEENGRGNFPPRFSGLQFPNYSSELNVNALELDDSALYLCASSPRTQTDTQYFGPGTRLTVL.

J is TRBJ1-1 and V is TRBV27; no clear D. The V gene lost 5 bases and the J gene lost 0 bases, with 7 bases spanning the gap. The CDR3 spans 13 residues. CDR1 is MNHEY, CDR2 SMNVEV, per germline (reference sequence). This chain's CDR3 is CASSGDLNTEAFF. The CDR3 region has the DNA TGTGCCAGCAGTGGTGACCTGAACACTGAAGCTTTCTTT.

The rearrangement joins TRBV6-5 to TRBJ2-3, with 8 positions matching TRBD2. The germline V gene encodes CDR1 MNHEY and CDR2 SVGAGI. J gave up 6 bases and V 5 bases, and 7 bases lay outside the gene matches. This CDR3 has 14 residues. CDR3 region: CASSLRTSSDTQYF. The DNA for the CDR3 is TGTGCCAGCAGTCTAAGGACTAGCTCTGATACGCAGTATTTT.